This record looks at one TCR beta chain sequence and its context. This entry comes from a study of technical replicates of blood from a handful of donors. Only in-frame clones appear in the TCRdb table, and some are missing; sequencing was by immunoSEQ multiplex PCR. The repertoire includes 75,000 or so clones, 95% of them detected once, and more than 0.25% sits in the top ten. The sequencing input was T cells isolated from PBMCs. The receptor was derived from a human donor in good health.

As DNA, the CDR3 is TGCGCCAGCAGCCAAGAGGGACTACCGAACACAGATACGCAGTATTTT. It codes for CASSQEGLPNTDTQYF. V usage is TRBV4-1 and J usage is TRBJ2-3, with 7 bases fitting TRBD2. CDR1 MGHRA and CDR2 YSYEKL come from the germline V gene. After removal of 0 bases from V and 2 bases from J, the junction contained 5 bases not matched to a gene. The CDR3 has 16 amino acids.